This T cell receptor (beta chain) was captured in a study of cytomegalovirus exposure and HLA in healthy donors. In the PCR, 60 Vbeta and 13 Jbeta primers were used. Sequencing was performed with immunoSEQ multiplex PCR; in TCRdb, only in-frame clones are kept and a portion is missing. The sample lists around 150,000 clones; around 72% were seen once. With regard to this clone: Antigen specificity is unknown.

Overall study results and limits: A later analysis revealed that TCR association rates differed between HLA loci, peaking at DRB1 and bottoming out at HLA-C. Previously analyzed data showed that most TCR beta V segments were productive at a frequency of about 87% or about 30%. In a later analysis, compared with equally common non-associated chains, HLA-associated beta chains were more expanded. Later analysis associated a missense DCLRE1C variant with TCR beta V- and J-gene trimming.

The sample was PBMCs. This clonotype was obtained from a man aged 35 to 55 in good health and CMV-seropositive.

CDR3 sequence: CASSLGRADTEAFF. CDR3 in DNA: TGTGCCAGCAGCCTGGGCAGGGCGGACACTGAAGCTTTCTTT. The V and J genes are TRBV14 and TRBJ1-1; D possibly corresponds to TRBD1 (5 bases). The CDR3 contains 14 residues. CDR1 is SGHDN, CDR2 FVKESK, per germline. V lost 4 bases to trimming and J lost 3 bases, with 12 bases between them.